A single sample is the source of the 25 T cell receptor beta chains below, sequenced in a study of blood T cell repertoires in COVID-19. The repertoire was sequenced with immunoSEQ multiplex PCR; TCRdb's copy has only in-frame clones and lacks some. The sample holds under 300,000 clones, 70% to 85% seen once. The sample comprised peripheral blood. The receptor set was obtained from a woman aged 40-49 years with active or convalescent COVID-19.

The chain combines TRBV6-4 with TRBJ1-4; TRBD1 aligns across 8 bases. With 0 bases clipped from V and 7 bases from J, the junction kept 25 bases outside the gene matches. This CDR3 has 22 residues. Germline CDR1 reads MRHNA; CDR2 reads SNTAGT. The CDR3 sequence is CASSDSRETWGQAKPETEKLFF. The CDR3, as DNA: TGTGCCAGCAGTGACTCGAGGGAGACGTGGGGACAGGCGAAACCAGAGACTGAAAAACTGTTTTTT.

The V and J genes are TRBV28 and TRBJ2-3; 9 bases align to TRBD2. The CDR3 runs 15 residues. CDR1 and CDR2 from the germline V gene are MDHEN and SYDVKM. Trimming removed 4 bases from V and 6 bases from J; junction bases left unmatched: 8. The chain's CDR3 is CASSSLAGSLDTQYF. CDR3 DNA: TGTGCCAGCAGTTCCCTAGCGGGGAGTCTCGATACGCAGTATTTT.

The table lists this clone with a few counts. The CDR3 spells CAWKTGPATEAFF. The CDR3 DNA reads TGTGCCTGGAAAACGGGTCCCGCCACTGAAGCTTTCTTT. The chain couples TRBV30 to TRBJ1-1; D remains unclear. V dropped 4 bases and J dropped 4 bases, with 13 bases sitting between them. The CDR3 is 13 amino acids. In germline, CDR1 is GTSNPN, CDR2 SVGIG (reference sequence).

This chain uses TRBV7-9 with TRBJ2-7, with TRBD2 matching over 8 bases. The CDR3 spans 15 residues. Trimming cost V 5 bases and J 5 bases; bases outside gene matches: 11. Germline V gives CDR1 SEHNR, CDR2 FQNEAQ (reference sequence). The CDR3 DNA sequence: TGTGCCAGCAGCCCTCGGGGCGGGGGGACGAACGAGCAGTACTTC. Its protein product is CASSPRGGGTNEQYF. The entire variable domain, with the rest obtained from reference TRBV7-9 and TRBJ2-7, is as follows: DTGVSQNPRHKITKRGQNVTFRCDPISEHNRLYWYRQTLGQGPEFLTYFQNEAQLEKSRLLSDRFSAERPKGSFSTLEIQRTEQGDSAMYLCASSPRGGGTNEQYFGPGTRLTVT.

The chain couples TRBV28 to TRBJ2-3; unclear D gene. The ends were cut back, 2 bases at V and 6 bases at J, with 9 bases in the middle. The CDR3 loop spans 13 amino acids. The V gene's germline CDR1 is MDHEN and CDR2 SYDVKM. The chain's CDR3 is CASSLTDPDTQYF. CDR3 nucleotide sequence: TGTGCCAGCAGTTTAACAGATCCCGATACGCAGTATTTT.

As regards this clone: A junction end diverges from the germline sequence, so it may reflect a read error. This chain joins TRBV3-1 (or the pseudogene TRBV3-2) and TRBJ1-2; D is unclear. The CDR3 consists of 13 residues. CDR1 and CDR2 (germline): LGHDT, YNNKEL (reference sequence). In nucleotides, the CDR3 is TGTGCCAGCAGCCGAGAATCTAAGTATGGCTACACCTTC. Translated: CASSRESKYGYTF.

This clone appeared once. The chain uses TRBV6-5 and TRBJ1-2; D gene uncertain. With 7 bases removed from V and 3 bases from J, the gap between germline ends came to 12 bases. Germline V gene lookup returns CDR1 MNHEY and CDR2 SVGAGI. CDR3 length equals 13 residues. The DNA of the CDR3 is TGTGCCAGCACTGGTAACAGCTACTATGGCTACACCTTC. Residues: CASTGNSYYGYTF.

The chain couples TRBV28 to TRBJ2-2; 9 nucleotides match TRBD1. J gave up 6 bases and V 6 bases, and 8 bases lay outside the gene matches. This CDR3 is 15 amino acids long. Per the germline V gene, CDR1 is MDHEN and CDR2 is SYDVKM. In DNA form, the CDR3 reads TGTGCCAGCAGAGCCGGGACAGGGCTTGCCGGGGAGCTGTTTTTT. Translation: CASRAGTGLAGELFF.

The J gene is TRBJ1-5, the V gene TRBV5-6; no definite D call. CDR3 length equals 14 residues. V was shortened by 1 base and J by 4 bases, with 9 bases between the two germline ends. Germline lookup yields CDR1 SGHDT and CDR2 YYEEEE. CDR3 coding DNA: TGTGCCAGCAGCTTGTATCGAGGGAATCAGCCCCAGCATTTT. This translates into CASSLYRGNQPQHF.

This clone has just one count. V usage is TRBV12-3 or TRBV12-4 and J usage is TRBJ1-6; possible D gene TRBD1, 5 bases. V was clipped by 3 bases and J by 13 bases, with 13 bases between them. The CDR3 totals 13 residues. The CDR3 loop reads CASSLVTRGPLHF. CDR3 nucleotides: TGTGCCAGCAGTTTGGTCACTCGGGGGCCCCTCCACTTT.

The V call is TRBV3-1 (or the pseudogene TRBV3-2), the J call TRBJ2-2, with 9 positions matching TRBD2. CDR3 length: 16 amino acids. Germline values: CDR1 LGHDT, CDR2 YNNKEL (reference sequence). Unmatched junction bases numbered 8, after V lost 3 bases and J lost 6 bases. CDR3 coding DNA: TGTGCCAGCAGCCAGGGTCCGGGACTAGCAGCCGGGGAGCTGTTTTTT. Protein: CASSQGPGLAAGELFF.

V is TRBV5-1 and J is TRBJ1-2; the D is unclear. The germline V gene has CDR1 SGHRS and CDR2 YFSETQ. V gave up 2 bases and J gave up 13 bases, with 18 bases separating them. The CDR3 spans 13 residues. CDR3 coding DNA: TGCGCCAGCAGCTTAGATGGGGAGGGCCTGTTCACCTTC. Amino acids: CASSLDGEGLFTF.

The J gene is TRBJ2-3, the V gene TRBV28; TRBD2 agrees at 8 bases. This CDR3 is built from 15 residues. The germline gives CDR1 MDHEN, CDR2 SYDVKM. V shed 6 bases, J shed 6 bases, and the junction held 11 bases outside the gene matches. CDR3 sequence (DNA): TGTGCCAGCAGCCCTGCGGGGGGTCGGGCGGATACGCAGTATTTT. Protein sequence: CASSPAGGRADTQYF.

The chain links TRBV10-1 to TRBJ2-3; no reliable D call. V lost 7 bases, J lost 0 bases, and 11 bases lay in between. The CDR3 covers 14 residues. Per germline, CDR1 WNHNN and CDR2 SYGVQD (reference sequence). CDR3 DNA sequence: TGCGCCAGCACGGGTGGCAGAAGCACAGATACGCAGTATTTT. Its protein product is CASTGGRSTDTQYF.

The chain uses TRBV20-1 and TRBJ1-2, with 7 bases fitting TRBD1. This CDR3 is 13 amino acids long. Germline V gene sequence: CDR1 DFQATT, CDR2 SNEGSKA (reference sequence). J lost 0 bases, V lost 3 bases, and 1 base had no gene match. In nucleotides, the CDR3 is TGCAGTGCTAGTAGGGGGCCTAACTATGGCTACACCTTC. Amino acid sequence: CSASRGPNYGYTF.

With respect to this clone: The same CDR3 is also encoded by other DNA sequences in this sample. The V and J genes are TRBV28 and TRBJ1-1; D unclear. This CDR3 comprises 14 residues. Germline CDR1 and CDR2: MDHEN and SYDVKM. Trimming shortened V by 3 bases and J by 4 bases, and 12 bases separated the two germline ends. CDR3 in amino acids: CASSLRQLGTEAFF. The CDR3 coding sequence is TGTGCCAGCAGTTTGCGACAATTGGGCACTGAAGCTTTCTTT.

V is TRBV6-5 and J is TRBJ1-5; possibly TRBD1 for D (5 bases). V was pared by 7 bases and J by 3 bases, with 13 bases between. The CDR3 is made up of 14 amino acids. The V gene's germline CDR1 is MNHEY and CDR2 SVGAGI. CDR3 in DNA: TGTGCCAGCACCCGGGGGTATGACAATCAGCCCCAGCATTTT. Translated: CASTRGYDNQPQHF.

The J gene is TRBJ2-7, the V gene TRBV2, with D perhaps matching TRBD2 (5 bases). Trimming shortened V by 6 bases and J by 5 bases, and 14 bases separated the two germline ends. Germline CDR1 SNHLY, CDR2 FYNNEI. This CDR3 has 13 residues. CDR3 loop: CASRGSHGDEQYV. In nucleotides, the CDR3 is TGTGCCAGCAGGGGGAGTCACGGCGACGAGCAGTACGTC.

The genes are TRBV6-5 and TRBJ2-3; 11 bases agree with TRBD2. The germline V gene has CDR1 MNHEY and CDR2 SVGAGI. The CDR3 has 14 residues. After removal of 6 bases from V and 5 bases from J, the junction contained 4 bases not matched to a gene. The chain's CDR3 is CASSKTSGVDTQYF. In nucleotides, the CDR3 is TGTGCCAGCAGCAAGACTAGCGGGGTAGATACGCAGTATTTT.

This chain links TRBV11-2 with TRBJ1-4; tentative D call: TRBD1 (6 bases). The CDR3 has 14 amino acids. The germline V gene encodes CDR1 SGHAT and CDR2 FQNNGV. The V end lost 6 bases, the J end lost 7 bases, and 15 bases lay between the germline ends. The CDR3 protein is CASRDGFRGEKLFF. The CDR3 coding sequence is TGTGCCAGCAGGGACGGCTTCAGGGGTGAAAAACTGTTTTTT.

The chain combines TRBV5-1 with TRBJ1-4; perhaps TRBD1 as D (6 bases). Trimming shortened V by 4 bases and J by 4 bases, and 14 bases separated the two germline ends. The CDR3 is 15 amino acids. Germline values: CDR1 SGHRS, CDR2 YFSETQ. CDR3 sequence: CASSRDTGSNEKLFF. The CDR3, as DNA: TGCGCCAGCAGCCGGGATACAGGGAGTAATGAAAAACTGTTTTTT.

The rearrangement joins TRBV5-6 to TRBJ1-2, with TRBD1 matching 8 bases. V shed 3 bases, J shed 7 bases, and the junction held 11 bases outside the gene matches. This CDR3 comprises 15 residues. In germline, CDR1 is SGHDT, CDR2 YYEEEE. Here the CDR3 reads CASSYSRQGRGGYTF. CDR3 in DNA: TGTGCCAGCAGCTATTCTCGACAGGGGAGGGGTGGCTACACCTTC.

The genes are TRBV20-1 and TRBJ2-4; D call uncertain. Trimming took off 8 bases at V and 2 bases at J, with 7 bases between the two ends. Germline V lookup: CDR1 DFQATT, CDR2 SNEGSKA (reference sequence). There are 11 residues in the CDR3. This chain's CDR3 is CSPGSKNIQYF. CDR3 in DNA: TGCAGTCCAGGTTCCAAAAACATTCAGTACTTC.

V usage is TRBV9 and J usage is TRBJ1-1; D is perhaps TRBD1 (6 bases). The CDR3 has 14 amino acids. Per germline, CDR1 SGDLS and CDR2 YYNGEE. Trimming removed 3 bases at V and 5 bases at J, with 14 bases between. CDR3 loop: CASSARQATTEAFF. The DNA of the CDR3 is TGTGCCAGCAGCGCGAGACAGGCAACAACTGAAGCTTTCTTT.

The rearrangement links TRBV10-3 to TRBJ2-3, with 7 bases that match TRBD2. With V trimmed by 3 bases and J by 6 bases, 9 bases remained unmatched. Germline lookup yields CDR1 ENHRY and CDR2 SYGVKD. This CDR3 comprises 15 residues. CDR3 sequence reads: CAISDSRGLKDTQYF. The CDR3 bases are TGTGCCATCAGTGACTCGCGGGGGTTAAAGGATACGCAGTATTTT.